Each of the 15 T cell receptor beta chains below was sequenced from the same sample in a study of T cell responses to AZD1222 COVID-19 vaccine. The table came from immunoSEQ multiplex PCR; TCRdb's copy has only in-frame clones and leaves some out. The table shows over 100,000 clones, with roughly nine tenths occurring only once. The sample in question was peripheral blood, obtained on day 0 of AZD1222 vaccination. The receptors were gathered from an adult in good health.

This sequence joins TRBV9 and TRBJ2-1; possibly TRBD2 for D (6 bases). The V end lost 0 bases, the J end lost 9 bases, and 19 bases lay between the germline ends. The CDR3 totals 16 residues. CDR1 is SGDLS and CDR2 is YYNGEE in the germline V gene. CDR3 sequence reads: CASSVVGGSRGGEQFF. CDR3 sequence (DNA): TGTGCCAGCAGCGTAGTCGGAGGGTCAAGAGGCGGTGAGCAGTTCTTC.

The chain employs TRBV30 and TRBJ2-7; no definite D call. From germline, CDR1 is GTSNPN and CDR2 SVGIG (reference sequence). This CDR3 spans 15 amino acids. The V and J ends lost 2 bases and 1 base respectively, with 15 bases between them. CDR3 amino acids: CAWSPESWVSYEQYF. DNA for the CDR3: TGTGCCTGGAGTCCCGAATCCTGGGTGTCCTACGAGCAGTACTTC. Filled out from reference TRBV30 and TRBJ2-7, the complete variable domain reads SQTIHQWPATLVQPVGSPLSLECTVEGTSNPNLYWYRQAAGRGLQLLFYSVGIGQISSEVPQNLSASRPQDRQFILSSKKLLLSDSGFYLCAWSPESWVSYEQYFGPGTRLTVT.

The gene calls are TRBV28 and TRBJ1-2; D not resolved. Trimming left V 3 bases short and J 8 bases short, with 10 bases between. CDR1 and CDR2 (germline): MDHEN, SYDVKM. This CDR3 is built from 12 residues. The CDR3 DNA is TGTGCCAGCAGTTTTCAGCAAGGGGGCTACACCTTC. Translated: CASSFQQGGYTF.

The CDR3 is CASSYRGAGVSYEQYF. The CDR3 DNA is TGTGCCAGCAGTTACAGGGGGGCAGGGGTCTCCTACGAGCAGTACTTC. The chain links TRBV6-5 to TRBJ2-7; D could derive from TRBD1 or TRBD2 (6 bases each). The V end was cut by 2 bases, the J end by 0 bases, with 14 bases between. The CDR3 has 16 residues. Per the germline V gene, CDR1 is MNHEY and CDR2 is SVGAGI.

This chain joins TRBV20-1 and TRBJ2-7, with D hard to call. Germline lookup yields CDR1 DFQATT and CDR2 SNEGSKA (reference sequence). The V and J ends lost 7 bases and 3 bases respectively, with 10 bases between them. This CDR3 spans 11 amino acids. Written as DNA, the CDR3 is TGCAGTGGGGAACCCCACTACGAGCAGTACTTC. Translation gives CSGEPHYEQYF.

The rearrangement joins TRBV7-2 to TRBJ2-1, with TRBD2 matching over 9 bases. Germline CDR1 is SGHTA and CDR2 is FQGNSA. The V and J ends lost 5 bases and 7 bases, in that order; junction bases with no gene match: 12. There are 16 residues in the CDR3. The CDR3 reads CASSAQGGAGGNEQFF. CDR3 DNA: TGTGCCAGCAGCGCCCAGGGGGGAGCGGGAGGTAATGAGCAGTTCTTC.

The chain uses TRBV14 and TRBJ2-3; tentatively, D is TRBD1 (6 bases). The CDR3 extends over 11 amino acids. Trimming took off 4 bases at V and 11 bases at J, with 10 bases between the two ends. Germline V CDR1 and CDR2: SGHDN, FVKESK. For the CDR3, the DNA is TGTGCCAGCAGCCGGACAGTGCGGCAGTATTTT. Protein: CASSRTVRQYF.

V usage is TRBV6-1 and J usage is TRBJ2-5; no clear D. Between the trimmed V and J ends, which lost 3 bases and 2 bases, there was a span of 13 bases. Germline V gene sequence: CDR1 MNHNS, CDR2 SASEGT. CDR3 size: 15 residues. CDR3 loop: CASSEDVEGQETQYF. The CDR3 DNA follows: TGTGCCAGCAGTGAGGACGTAGAAGGACAAGAGACCCAGTACTTC.

This sequence joins TRBV2 and TRBJ1-1; TRBD1 matches at 9 bases. Germline V gene data show CDR1 as SNHLY and CDR2 as FYNNEI. The CDR3 extends over 16 amino acids. The junction had 12 bases not matched to a gene; V was cut back by 4 bases and J by 6 bases. The chain's CDR3 is CASSGPGTGFGAEAFF. As DNA, the CDR3 is TGTGCCAGCAGTGGTCCCGGGACAGGGTTTGGTGCTGAAGCTTTCTTT.

CDR3 sequence: CAISVTGRLVITDTQYF. The CDR3 bases are TGTGCCATCAGTGTGACAGGTCGACTAGTAATCACAGATACGCAGTATTTT. V gene TRBV10-3 combines with J gene TRBJ2-3; the D call may be TRBD1 or TRBD2 (6 bases each). V lost 4 bases and J 2 bases, leaving 19 bases between the germline ends. Germline loops: CDR1 ENHRY, CDR2 SYGVKD. The CDR3 is 17 residues long.

The V gene is TRBV9, the J gene TRBJ2-3; TRBD2 is a possible D gene (6 bases). V was trimmed by 3 bases and J by 2 bases, leaving 7 bases between them. This CDR3 is built from 13 residues. The germline V gene has CDR1 SGDLS and CDR2 YYNGEE. CDR3 loop: CASSGGTTDTQYF. Here the CDR3 DNA reads TGTGCCAGCAGCGGCGGGACCACAGATACGCAGTATTTT.

The V gene is TRBV5-4, the J gene TRBJ2-3; D gene unclear. CDR1 and CDR2 from the germline V gene are SGHNT and YYREEE (reference sequence). Trimming cost V 0 bases and J 5 bases, with 10 bases left between them. CDR3 length: 14 residues. In DNA form, the CDR3 reads TGTGCCAGCAGCTTGGAGCGTCGAGGAGATACGCAGTATTTT. Translated, it gives CASSLERRGDTQYF.

The chain combines TRBV19 with TRBJ2-3, with 7 bases that match TRBD1. Germline trimming cut 1 base from V and 2 bases from J; bases unmatched to any gene: 9. The CDR3 totals 17 residues. Germline assignment: CDR1 LNHDA and CDR2 SQIVND (reference sequence). The CDR3 nucleotides are TGTGCCAGTAGTATAGGGCTGGACAGGACGTTCACAGATACGCAGTATTTT. This encodes CASSIGLDRTFTDTQYF. The complete variable domain, with remaining parts taken from reference TRBV19 and TRBJ2-3, reads DGGITQSPKYLFRKEGQNVTLSCEQNLNHDAMYWYRQDPGQGLRLIYYSQIVNDFQKGDIAEGYSVSREKKESFPLTVTSAQKNPTAFYLCASSIGLDRTFTDTQYFGPGTRLTVL.

This clone was counted a single time. This chain joins TRBV7-3 and TRBJ2-1; TRBD2 aligns across 9 bases. The CDR3 consists of 15 residues. Germline V gives CDR1 SGHTA, CDR2 FQGTGA. V gave up 4 bases and J gave up 5 bases; unmatched junction bases: 6. CDR3 DNA sequence: TGTGCCAGCAGCTCCTCTAGGACTAGCGACAATGAGCAGTTCTTC. Protein product: CASSSSRTSDNEQFF.

V is TRBV13 and J is TRBJ1-1; D is uncertain. The germline V gene encodes CDR1 PRHDT and CDR2 FYEKMQ (reference sequence). This CDR3 comprises 11 residues. V was pared by 0 bases and J by 8 bases, with 4 bases between. The CDR3 reads CASSLGGEAFF. The CDR3 DNA reads TGTGCCAGCAGCTTAGGGGGGGAAGCTTTCTTT.